This is a list of T cell receptor beta chains from one sample in a study of blood T cells in healthy people across ages. TCRdb reprocessed the 5' RACE reads via MiXCR and lists one record per CDR3 protein. Altogether about 680,000 distinct CDR3 sequences are present, 49% being singletons, with the ten largest covering under 35%. The specimen was blood. The receptors come from a woman aged 55-70 years in good health. CDR3s include the opening cysteine and the closing phenylalanine or tryptophan. A D gene is named only where the DNA matches it firmly. The size of a clone is reported for some rows only, either as once, few or many, or as a class for expanded clones.

>TRBJ2-1|.|TRBV4-3|few
CASSQERTYNEQFF
TGCGCCAGCAGCCAAGAGCGGACGTACAATGAGCAGTTCTTC
>TRBJ2-3|TRBD2|TRBV20-1|once
CSARDPGLAGDTQYF
TGCAGTGCTAGAGATCCGGGACTAGCAGGGGATACGCAGTATTTT
>TRBJ2-7|TRBD2|TRBV27|.
CASKDLAGGFYEQYF
TGTGCCAGCAAAGATCTAGCGGGAGGATTCTACGAGCAGTACTTC
>TRBJ2-4|TRBD2|TRBV5-1|.
CASSLRGGRASENIQYF
TGCGCCAGCAGCTTGCGAGGCGGGAGGGCCTCAGAAAACATTCAGTACTTC
>TRBJ2-3|.|TRBV6-6|few
CASSYSLREPQYF
TGTGCCAGCAGTTACTCGCTGAGAGAACCGCAGTATTTT
>TRBJ2-1|.|TRBV24-1|.
CATSDPDRATPYNEQFF
TGTGCCACCAGTGATCCGGATCGAGCGACCCCTTACAATGAGCAGTTCTTC
>TRBJ2-7|.|TRBV7-9|few
CASSLPGDLNEQYF
TGTGCCAGCAGCCTACCGGGGGACTTGAATGAGCAGTACTTC
>TRBJ2-2|.|TRBV28|.
CASLRLTGELFF
TGTGCCAGCCTACGACTCACCGGGGAGCTGTTTTTT
>TRBJ1-2|.|TRBV7-2|few
CASSTTLGDGAAGYTF
TGTGCCAGCAGCACCACGTTGGGGGATGGGGCGGCGGGCTACACCTTC
>TRBJ2-1|.|TRBV10-3|.
CAISEAGTPYNEQFF
TGTGCCATCAGTGAAGCCGGGACACCCTACAATGAGCAGTTCTTC
>TRBJ2-3|.|TRBV11-1|.
CASSPRTGSQTQYF
TGTGCCAGCAGCCCCCGAACCGGTTCCCAAACGCAGTATTTT
>TRBJ2-7|TRBD1|TRBV18|.
CASSSDRVSSYEQYF
TGTGCCAGCTCGTCGGACAGGGTAAGCTCCTACGAGCAGTACTTC
>TRBJ1-2|TRBD1|TRBV20-1|few
CSARGIDRGGGYTF
TGCAGTGCTAGGGGAATCGACAGGGGAGGGGGCTACACCTTC
>TRBJ2-2|TRBD2|TRBV4-3|.
CASSGLAYNGELFF
TGCGCCAGCAGCGGACTAGCGTACAACGGGGAGCTGTTTTTT
>TRBJ2-1|TRBD2|TRBV4-2|few
CASSQELAESYNEQFF
TGTGCCAGCAGCCAAGAACTAGCGGAGTCTTACAATGAGCAGTTCTTC